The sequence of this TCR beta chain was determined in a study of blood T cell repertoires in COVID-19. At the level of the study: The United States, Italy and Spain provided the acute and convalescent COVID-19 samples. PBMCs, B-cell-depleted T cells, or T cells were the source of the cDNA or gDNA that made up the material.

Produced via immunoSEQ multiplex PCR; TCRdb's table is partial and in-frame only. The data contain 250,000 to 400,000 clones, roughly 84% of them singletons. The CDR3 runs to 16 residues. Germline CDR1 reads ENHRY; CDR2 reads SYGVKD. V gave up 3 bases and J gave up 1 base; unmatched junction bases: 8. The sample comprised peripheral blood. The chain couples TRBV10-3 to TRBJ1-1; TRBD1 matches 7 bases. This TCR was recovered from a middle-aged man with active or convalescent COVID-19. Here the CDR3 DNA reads TGTGCCATCAGTGACCCCGGGAGGGGGCGGAACACTGAAGCTTTCTTT. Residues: CAISDPGRGRNTEAFF.